The next 26 T cell receptor beta chains were all read from a single sample in a study of blood T cell repertoires in COVID-19 (TCRdb year 2020). The protocol used for the library was the immunoSEQ multiplex PCR assay. TCRdb provides this immuneACCESS table in a form limited to in-frame rearrangements. Some clones are lacking; in checked studies, under half of them reflect an unresolved V gene, and why the rest are absent is not known. For this sample the table gives more than 60,000 clones, of which about nine tenths were detected only once. Roughly 43% of the sample comes from the top ten. Sequences were obtained from peripheral blood. The receptors were sampled from an older woman with COVID-19, enrolled during active disease.

The J gene is TRBJ1-1, the V gene TRBV12-3 or TRBV12-4; no definite D call. Trimming left V 2 bases short and J 6 bases short, with 7 bases between. This CDR3 has 12 residues. CDR3 DNA: TGTGCCAGCAGTTTAATGGCCCCTGAAGCTTTCTTT. Its translation is CASSLMAPEAFF.

This clone has just a few counts. The rearrangement uses TRBV7-8 and TRBJ1-3, with D possibly being TRBD1 (5 bases). V was pared by 6 bases and J by 1 base, with 16 bases between. CDR3 length: 16 amino acids. The germline V gene has CDR1 SGHVS and CDR2 FQNEAQ. CDR3 in amino acids: CASRPPLGGSGNTIYF. The CDR3 coding sequence is TGTGCCAGCAGACCACCGTTGGGGGGTTCTGGAAACACCATATATTTT.

The chain employs TRBV6-5 and TRBJ2-5, with 7 bases fitting TRBD2. Losses at the gene ends were 0 bases for V and 5 bases for J; bases not matched to a gene: 6. The CDR3 runs to 15 residues. The V gene's germline CDR1 is MNHEY and CDR2 SVGAGI. The CDR3 sequence: CASSYSGGSWETQYF. CDR3 in DNA: TGTGCCAGCAGTTACTCCGGCGGGAGCTGGGAGACCCAGTACTTC.

This chain uses TRBV5-4 with TRBJ1-4, with 7 bases lining up with TRBD1. This CDR3 has 14 amino acids. The ends lost 3 bases at V and 4 bases at J; junction bases unmatched: 3. In germline, CDR1 is SGHNT, CDR2 YYREEE (reference sequence). CDR3 residues: CASSSRDSNEKLFF. The CDR3 nucleotides are TGTGCCAGCAGCTCCCGGGACAGTAATGAAAAACTGTTTTTT. Full variable domain (remainder filled in from reference TRBV5-4 and TRBJ1-4): ETGVTQSPTHLIKTRGQQVTLRCSSQSGHNTVSWYQQALGQGPQFIFQYYREEENGRGNFPPRFSGLQFPNYSSELNVNALELDDSALYLCASSSRDSNEKLFFGSGTQLSVL.

The rearrangement uses TRBV24-1 and TRBJ2-3, with 13 bases lining up with TRBD2. Germline CDR1 KGHDR, CDR2 SFDVKD. The trim removed 9 bases at V and 15 bases at J, leaving 8 bases unmatched. The CDR3 length is 12 residues. The CDR3 nucleotides are TGTGCCACCGGAGGGACTAGCGGGATCAATTATTTT. Residues: CATGGTSGINYF.

The chain employs TRBV2 and TRBJ2-1; TRBD1 might be the D (6 bases). V shed 3 bases and J shed 0 bases, with 15 bases lying between them. This CDR3 spans 17 amino acids. Looked up from germline, CDR1 is SNHLY and CDR2 is FYNNEI. CDR3 in DNA: TGTGCCAGCAGTGATCAGGCTACAGGGAGCTCCTACAATGAGCAGTTCTTC. Translation: CASSDQATGSSYNEQFF.

This chain uses TRBV10-3 with TRBJ2-7, with 8 bases lining up with TRBD2. CDR1 is ENHRY, CDR2 SYGVKD, per germline. The CDR3 contains 13 residues. The V and J ends lost 10 bases and 6 bases, in that order; junction bases with no gene match: 11. The CDR3: CATVAGGVVEQYF. The CDR3 DNA is TGTGCCACCGTGGCGGGAGGAGTAGTCGAGCAGTACTTC.

The rearrangement uses TRBV11-3 and TRBJ2-1; TRBD2 agrees at 14 bases. With 1 base clipped from V and 2 bases from J, the junction kept 4 bases outside the gene matches. CDR1 and CDR2 (germline): SGHNT, YENEEA. The CDR3 extends over 18 amino acids. DNA of the CDR3: TGTGCCAGCAGCTTAGGACTAGCGGGGGGGCCCACCTACAATGAGCAGTTCTTC. Translating it yields CASSLGLAGGPTYNEQFF.

The rearrangement uses TRBV25-1 and TRBJ2-5; 7 positions agree with TRBD1. The V gene's germline CDR1 is MGHDK and CDR2 SYGVNS. The CDR3 spans 13 residues. J gave up 1 base and V 6 bases, and 2 bases lay outside the gene matches. In nucleotides, the CDR3 is TGTGCCAGCAGGAGACAGGGCCAAGAGACCCAGTACTTC. Amino acid sequence: CASRRQGQETQYF.

The chain has TRBV6-1 and TRBJ1-5, with D perhaps matching TRBD1 (5 bases). Trimming stripped 2 bases from V and 12 bases from J, with 17 bases between. In germline, CDR1 is MNHNS, CDR2 SASEGT. This CDR3 spans 14 amino acids. CDR3 sequence reads: CASSELPQGWVQHF. CDR3 bases: TGTGCCAGCAGTGAACTCCCCCAGGGATGGGTCCAGCATTTT.

The chain couples TRBV11-3 to TRBJ1-2, with TRBD1 matching over 8 bases. The junction had 3 bases not matched to a gene; V was cut back by 3 bases and J by 6 bases. CDR3 length: 13 amino acids. The V gene's germline CDR1 is SGHNT and CDR2 YENEEA. In DNA form, the CDR3 reads TGTGCCAGCAGCTTCCGGACAGGGAATGGCTACACCTTC. Protein sequence: CASSFRTGNGYTF.

Only one count was recorded for this clone. The chain employs TRBV7-9 and TRBJ2-2; TRBD1 is a possible D gene (5 bases). The germline gives CDR1 SEHNR, CDR2 FQNEAQ (reference sequence). The V end lost 5 bases, the J end lost 1 base, and 11 bases lay between the germline ends. The length of the CDR3 is 15 residues. CDR3 sequence (DNA): TGTGCCAGCAGCCCCATCACAGGGAACACCGGGGAGCTGTTTTTT. Its translation is CASSPITGNTGELFF.

This chain uses TRBV10-3 with TRBJ2-3; 9 bases map to TRBD2. This CDR3 has 17 amino acids. The V gene end was trimmed by 1 base and the J gene end by 0 bases; junction bases not matched to a gene: 5. The germline V gene encodes CDR1 ENHRY and CDR2 SYGVKD. The CDR3 is CAISEFSGGTSTDTQYF. In DNA form, the CDR3 reads TGTGCCATCAGTGAGTTCAGCGGGGGGACTAGCACAGATACGCAGTATTTT.

The V and J genes are TRBV14 and TRBJ1-4; TRBD1 is a possible D gene (6 bases). CDR3 length: 15 amino acids. V was clipped by 5 bases and J by 2 bases, with 12 bases between them. Per germline, CDR1 SGHDN and CDR2 FVKESK. CDR3 coding DNA: TGTGCCAGCAGCGAGACAGGTGGGACTAATGAAAAACTGTTTTTT. Translated: CASSETGGTNEKLFF.

The V gene is TRBV30, the J gene TRBJ2-2, with a weak D call TRBD1 (6 bases). The V gene lost 2 bases and the J gene lost 4 bases, with 14 bases spanning the gap. This CDR3 spans 15 amino acids. The germline gives CDR1 GTSNPN, CDR2 SVGIG (reference sequence). CDR3 DNA sequence: TGTGCCTGGAGTAGGTCCCAGGGGAGCACCGGGGAGCTGTTTTTT. Its protein product is CAWSRSQGSTGELFF.

The J gene is TRBJ2-3, the V gene TRBV5-1, with D tentatively TRBD2 (6 bases). CDR3 length: 14 amino acids. Germline assignment: CDR1 SGHRS and CDR2 YFSETQ. V was cut by 1 base and J by 4 bases, with 10 bases left in between. CDR3 in DNA: TGCGCCAGCAGCTTGCAGGAGGGCCCAGATACGCAGTATTTT. This sequence encodes CASSLQEGPDTQYF.

The V and J genes are TRBV2 and TRBJ2-3; a weak D match, TRBD1 (6 bases). Germline V CDR1 and CDR2: SNHLY, FYNNEI. The CDR3 loop spans 15 amino acids. Trimming left V 0 bases short and J 3 bases short, with 10 bases between. As DNA, the CDR3 is TGTGCCAGCAGTGAAGCCGCAGGGGAGACAGATACGCAGTATTTT. The encoded protein is CASSEAAGETDTQYF.

The chain joins TRBV10-3 to TRBJ2-7, with D uncertain. V dropped 0 bases and J dropped 6 bases, with 21 bases sitting between them. CDR1 and CDR2 (germline): ENHRY, SYGVKD. This CDR3 has 17 amino acids. DNA of the CDR3: TGTGCCATCAGTGAGTCCTCCAGAGGCTTACTACTGGCCGAGCAGTACTTC. This translates into CAISESSRGLLLAEQYF.

This clone was detected only once. The chain uses TRBV30 and TRBJ2-7; possibly TRBD2 for D (6 bases). V lost 4 bases and J 6 bases, leaving 10 bases between the germline ends. CDR1 GTSNPN and CDR2 SVGIG come from the germline V gene (reference sequence). This CDR3 has 11 amino acids. Here the CDR3 reads CAWTQGGEQYF. The CDR3 DNA reads as TGTGCCTGGACGCAGGGAGGCGAGCAGTACTTC. Full variable domain (missing parts from reference TRBV30 and TRBJ2-7): SQTIHQWPATLVQPVGSPLSLECTVEGTSNPNLYWYRQAAGRGLQLLFYSVGIGQISSEVPQNLSASRPQDRQFILSSKKLLLSDSGFYLCAWTQGGEQYFGPGTRLTVT.

This chain links TRBV18 with TRBJ1-3; 7 nucleotides agree with TRBD1. The CDR3 is made up of 14 amino acids. Germline V gene sequence: CDR1 KGHSH, CDR2 LQKENI. After removal of 3 bases from V and 4 bases from J, the junction contained 3 bases not matched to a gene. The DNA for the CDR3 is TGTGCCAGCTCACCCGGGACAGCAGGAAACACCATATATTTT. It translates to CASSPGTAGNTIYF.

The V and J genes are TRBV27 and TRBJ2-7; 7 nucleotides line up with TRBD1. The CDR3 loop spans 14 amino acids. J gave up 3 bases and V 6 bases, and 8 bases lay outside the gene matches. Germline CDR1 is MNHEY and CDR2 is SMNVEV (reference sequence). CDR3 sequence (DNA): TGTGCCAGCAGGGGCCTGGGACAGTTCTACGAGCAGTACTTC. It specifies CASRGLGQFYEQYF.

The rearrangement joins TRBV28 to TRBJ2-3, with 9 nucleotides matching TRBD2. CDR3 length: 17 amino acids. Germline loops: CDR1 MDHEN, CDR2 SYDVKM. V shed 5 bases and J 0 bases; nucleotides not matched to a gene: 9. The CDR3 spells CASSPFGTSTSTDTQYF. The CDR3, as DNA: TGTGCCAGCAGTCCATTTGGGACTAGCACTAGCACAGATACGCAGTATTTT.

The V and J genes are TRBV4-3 and TRBJ1-6; 9 nucleotides agree with TRBD1. Losses at the gene ends were 4 bases for V and 9 bases for J; bases not matched to a gene: 10. The germline CDR1 and CDR2 sequences are LGHNA and YSLEER. CDR3 length: 16 amino acids. The CDR3 DNA reads TGCGCCAGCAGCCTCCGACGGACAGGGGCGGCTTCACCCCTCCACTTT. This translates into CASSLRRTGAASPLHF.

The genes are TRBV5-8 and TRBJ2-3, with D hard to call. Per the germline V gene, CDR1 is SGHTS and CDR2 is YDEGEE. Trimming stripped 3 bases from V and 0 bases from J, with 11 bases between. The CDR3 has 15 amino acids. CDR3 nucleotide sequence: TGTGCCAGCAGCTCCGAACAACCTAGCACAGATACGCAGTATTTT. Translating gives CASSSEQPSTDTQYF.

The chain is built from TRBV28 and TRBJ1-1; D possibly corresponds to TRBD1 (5 bases). The CDR3 has 14 residues. Between the trimmed V and J ends, which lost 5 bases and 0 bases, there was a span of 10 bases. CDR1 is MDHEN, CDR2 SYDVKM, per germline. CDR3 in DNA: TGTGCCAGCAGTATTACAGGTCTGAACACTGAAGCTTTCTTT. It codes for CASSITGLNTEAFF.

V is TRBV7-8 and J is TRBJ2-7; D is possibly TRBD2 (6 bases). Germline V lookup: CDR1 SGHVS, CDR2 FQNEAQ. Trimming cost V 3 bases and J 5 bases, with 11 bases left between them. The CDR3 length is 13 residues. As DNA, the CDR3 is TGTGCCAGCAGCTTCGTCAGGGAGGACGAGCAGTACTTC. Protein: CASSFVREDEQYF.